The source of this T cell receptor beta chain is a study of OX40 agonist ivuxolimab in advanced cancers. Background on the whole study: Ivuxolimab was an agonistic, fully human IgG2 monoclonal antibody directed against OX40 (CD134), a costimulatory receptor. The paper reports the monotherapy dose-escalation portion (N = 52 patients) of the phase I ivuxolimab trial. Patients were allowed to have had prior anti-PD-1, anti-PD-L1 or anti-CTLA-4 therapy, and roughly two fifths of the dose-escalation patients had been treated with checkpoint inhibitors. The point of sequencing TCRbeta in the periphery was to test whether ivuxolimab changed TCR sequence diversity and drove clonal T-cell expansion. In the dose-escalation cohort, 82.7% of patients were male, and the mean age was roughly 60 years, with a range of 23 to 79. Among the 52 dose-escalation patients, around 19 had hepatocellular carcinoma, around 15 melanoma, 9 renal cell carcinoma and 9 head and neck cancer. Intravenous ivuxolimab was administered to patients every 2 weeks at six dose levels: 0.01, 0.1, 0.3, 1.5, 3 and 10 mg/kg. Three dose-escalation patients achieved partial responses, one with hepatocellular carcinoma and two with cutaneous melanoma. Results the study describes overall, beyond this receptor: On average, CD8+ T cells showed more expanded clones than CD4+ T cells after ivuxolimab. Antigen specificity was not determined for the clonally expanded peripheral T cells. At doses from 0.1 to 3.0 mg/kg, clonal expansion was seen in both CD4+ and CD8+ blood T cells between baseline and week 6. Low levels of normalized T-cell clonal expansion were also seen in some patients who did not respond. Partial responders in the 0.1-3.0 mg/kg groups had among the lowest normalized peripheral clonal expansion, especially among CD8+ T cells.

Worth noting for this clone: The specificity of this receptor is unknown. The sample holds no much larger clone one base away, and base qualities are not on file.

The V end gives up 10 bases and the J end 7 bases, leaving 13 bases in the junction not matched to a gene. The CDR3 goes from the cysteine to the phenylalanine over 14 residues. Only the CDR3 part of the read is kept: 42 bases, read in frame from the first base. CDR1 and CDR2, looked up from the germline V gene, are MNHNS and SASEGT. Genomic DNA was extracted from sorted cells for sequencing of the TCRbeta CDR3 region. The immunoSEQ Assay was used to sequence the TCRbeta CDR3 regions. Sourced from immuneACCESS, this table was stored by TCRdb with only in-frame sequences that have V and J called. A share of the clones is absent; for the studies checked, an unresolved V gene accounts for under half, and the remainder has no known explanation. For this sample the table gives under 50,000 clones, of which over 70% were detected only once. The ten largest clones capture under 35% of the sample. Patients with a history of autoimmune disease or receiving systemic immunosuppression were excluded from the trial. Peripheral blood for TCR sequencing was collected from all dose cohorts at baseline, on cycle 4 day 1, and on cycle 7 day 1. Samples were obtained from an open-label, multicenter, first-in-human phase I dose-escalation trial of ivuxolimab. Adults with locally advanced or metastatic melanoma, renal cell carcinoma, hepatocellular carcinoma or head and neck squamous cell carcinoma were enrolled in the trial. Before TCR sequencing, CD4+ and CD8+ T cells were separately sorted from peripheral blood.

The chain links TRBV6-1 with TRBJ1-2; the central 9 bases match TRBD1. The sample in question was CD4+ or CD8+ T cells sorted from blood, obtained in a trial of the OX40 agonist ivuxolimab. This TCR was recovered from an adult with an advanced solid tumor such as melanoma, head and neck, liver or kidney cancer. The sequenced DNA is TGTGCCACCGACCGGACAGGGGCTTGGGTTGGCTACACCTTC. Its translation reads: CATDRTGAWVGYTF.